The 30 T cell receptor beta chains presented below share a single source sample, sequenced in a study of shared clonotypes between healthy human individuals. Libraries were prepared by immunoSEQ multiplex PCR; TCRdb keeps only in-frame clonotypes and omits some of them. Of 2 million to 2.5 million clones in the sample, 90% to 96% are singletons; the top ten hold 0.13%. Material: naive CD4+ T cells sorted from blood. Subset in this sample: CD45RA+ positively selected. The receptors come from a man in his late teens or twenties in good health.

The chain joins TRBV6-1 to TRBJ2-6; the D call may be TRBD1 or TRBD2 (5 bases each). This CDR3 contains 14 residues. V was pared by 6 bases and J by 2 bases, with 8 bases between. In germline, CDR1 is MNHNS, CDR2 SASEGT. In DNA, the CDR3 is TGTGCCAGCAGAAGGGACGCTGGGGCCAACGTCCTGACTTTC. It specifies CASRRDAGANVLTF.

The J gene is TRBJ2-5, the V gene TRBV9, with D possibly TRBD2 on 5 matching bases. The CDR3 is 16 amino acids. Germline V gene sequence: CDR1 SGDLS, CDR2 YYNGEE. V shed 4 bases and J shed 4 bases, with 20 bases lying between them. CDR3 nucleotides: TGTGCCAGCAGCCAAACGGTGGGCGGGTTTGGAGAGACCCAGTACTTC. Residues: CASSQTVGGFGETQYF.

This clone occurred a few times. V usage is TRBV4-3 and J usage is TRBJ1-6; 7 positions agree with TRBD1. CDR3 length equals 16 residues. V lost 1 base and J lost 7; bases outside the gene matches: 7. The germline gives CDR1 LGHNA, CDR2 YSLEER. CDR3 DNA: TGCGCCAGCAGCCAAGCGTCGACAGGGCAGAATTCACCCCTCCACTTT. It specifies CASSQASTGQNSPLHF.

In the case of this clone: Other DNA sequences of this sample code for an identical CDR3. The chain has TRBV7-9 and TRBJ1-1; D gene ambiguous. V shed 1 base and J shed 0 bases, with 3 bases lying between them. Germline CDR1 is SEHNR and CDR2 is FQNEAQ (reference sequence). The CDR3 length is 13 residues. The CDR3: CASSLVMNTEAFF. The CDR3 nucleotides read TGTGCCAGCAGCTTAGTCATGAACACTGAAGCTTTCTTT.

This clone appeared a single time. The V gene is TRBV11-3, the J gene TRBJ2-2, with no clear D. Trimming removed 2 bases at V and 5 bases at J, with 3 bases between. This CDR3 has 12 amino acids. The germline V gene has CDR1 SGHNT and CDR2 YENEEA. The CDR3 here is CASSLLTGELFF. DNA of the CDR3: TGTGCCAGCAGCTTACTAACCGGGGAGCTGTTTTTT.

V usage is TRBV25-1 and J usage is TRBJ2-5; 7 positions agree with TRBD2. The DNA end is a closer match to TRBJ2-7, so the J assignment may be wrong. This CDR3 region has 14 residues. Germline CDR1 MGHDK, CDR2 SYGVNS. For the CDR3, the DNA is TGTGCCAGCAGTGGGGGGGGAAACCCCTACGAGCAGTACTTC. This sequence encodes CASSGGGNPYEQYF.

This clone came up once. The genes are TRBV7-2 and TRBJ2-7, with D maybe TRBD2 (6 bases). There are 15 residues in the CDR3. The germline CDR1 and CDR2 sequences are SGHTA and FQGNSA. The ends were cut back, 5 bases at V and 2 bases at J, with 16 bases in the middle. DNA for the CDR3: TGTGCCAGCAGCCAAAACGGCCGCGGGGCCTACGAGCAGTACTTC. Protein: CASSQNGRGAYEQYF.

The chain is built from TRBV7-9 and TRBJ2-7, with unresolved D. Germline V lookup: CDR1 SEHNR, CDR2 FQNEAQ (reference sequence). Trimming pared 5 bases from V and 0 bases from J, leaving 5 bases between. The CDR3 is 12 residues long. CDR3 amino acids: CASSQDSYEQYF. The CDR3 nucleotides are TGTGCCAGCAGCCAAGACTCCTACGAGCAGTACTTC.

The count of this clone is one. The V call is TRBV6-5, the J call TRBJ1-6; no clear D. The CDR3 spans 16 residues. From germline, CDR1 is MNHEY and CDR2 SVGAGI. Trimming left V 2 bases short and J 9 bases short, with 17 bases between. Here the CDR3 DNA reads TGTGCCAGCAGTTACGCGAATCCGGGTTTGGGTTCACCCCTCCACTTT. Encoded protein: CASSYANPGLGSPLHF.

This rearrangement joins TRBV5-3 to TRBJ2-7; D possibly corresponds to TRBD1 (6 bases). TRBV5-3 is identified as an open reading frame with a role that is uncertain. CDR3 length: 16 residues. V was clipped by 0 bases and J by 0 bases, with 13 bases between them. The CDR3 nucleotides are TGTGCCAGAAGCTTGGGACAGGACGGAAGCTCCTACGAGCAGTACTTC. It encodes CARSLGQDGSSYEQYF.

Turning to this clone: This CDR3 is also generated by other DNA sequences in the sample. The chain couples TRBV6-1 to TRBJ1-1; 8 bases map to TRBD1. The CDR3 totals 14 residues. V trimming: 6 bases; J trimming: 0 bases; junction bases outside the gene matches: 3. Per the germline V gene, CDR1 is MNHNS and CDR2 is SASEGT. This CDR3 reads CASSDRGLNTEAFF. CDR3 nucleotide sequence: TGTGCCAGCAGCGACAGGGGTTTGAACACTGAAGCTTTCTTT.

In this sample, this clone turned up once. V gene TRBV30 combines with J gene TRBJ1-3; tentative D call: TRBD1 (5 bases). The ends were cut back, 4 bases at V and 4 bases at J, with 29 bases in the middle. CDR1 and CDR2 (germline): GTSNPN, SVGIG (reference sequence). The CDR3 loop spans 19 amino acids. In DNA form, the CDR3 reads TGTGCCTGGATTCGGGGGTCCCTATTCCCCAGGACGGGGGGAAACACCATATATTTT. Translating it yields CAWIRGSLFPRTGGNTIYF.

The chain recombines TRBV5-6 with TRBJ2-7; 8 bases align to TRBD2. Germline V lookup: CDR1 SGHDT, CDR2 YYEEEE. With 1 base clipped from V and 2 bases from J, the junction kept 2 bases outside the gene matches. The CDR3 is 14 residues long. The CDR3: CASSLSGGTYEQYF. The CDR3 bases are TGTGCCAGCAGCTTGAGCGGGGGTACCTACGAGCAGTACTTC.

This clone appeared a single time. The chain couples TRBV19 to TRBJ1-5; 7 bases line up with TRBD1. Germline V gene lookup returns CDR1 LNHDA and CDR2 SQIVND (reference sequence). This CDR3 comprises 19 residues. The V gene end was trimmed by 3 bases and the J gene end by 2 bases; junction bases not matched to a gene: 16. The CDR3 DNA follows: TGTGCCAGTAGTATTATTTCGGGACAGAACCTCCTTGGCAATCAGCCCCAGCATTTT. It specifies CASSIISGQNLLGNQPQHF.

As DNA, the CDR3 is TGTGCCAGCAGGAAGACAGGGGGCCTCTGGGACACTGAAGCTTTCTTT. Amino acid sequence: CASRKTGGLWDTEAFF. This chain uses TRBV5-4 with TRBJ1-1; 10 bases match TRBD1. CDR1 and CDR2 from the germline V gene are SGHNT and YYREEE (reference sequence). The ends lost 5 bases at V and 3 bases at J; junction bases unmatched: 10. CDR3 length equals 16 residues.

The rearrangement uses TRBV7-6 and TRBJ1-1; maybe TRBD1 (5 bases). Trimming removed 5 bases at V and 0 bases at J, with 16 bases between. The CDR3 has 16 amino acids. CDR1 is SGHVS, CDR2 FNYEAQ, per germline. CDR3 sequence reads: CASSLSPRGVNTEAFF. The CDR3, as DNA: TGTGCCAGCAGCCTTTCACCCCGAGGGGTGAACACTGAAGCTTTCTTT. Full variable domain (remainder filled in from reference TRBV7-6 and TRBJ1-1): GAGVSQSPRYKVTKRGQDVALRCDPISGHVSLYWYRQALGQGPEFLTYFNYEAQQDKSGLPNDRFSAERPEGSISTLTIQRTEQRDSAMYRCASSLSPRGVNTEAFFGQGTRLTVV.

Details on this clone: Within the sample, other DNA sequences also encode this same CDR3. CDR3: CAISESGRNQPQHF. For the CDR3, the DNA is TGTGCCATCAGTGAGTCGGGACGCAATCAGCCCCAGCATTTT. The J gene is TRBJ1-5, the V gene TRBV10-3; TRBD1 is a possible D gene (5 bases). V lost 0 bases, J lost 2 bases, and 5 bases lay in between. CDR3 length: 14 residues. CDR1 is ENHRY and CDR2 is SYGVKD in the germline V gene.

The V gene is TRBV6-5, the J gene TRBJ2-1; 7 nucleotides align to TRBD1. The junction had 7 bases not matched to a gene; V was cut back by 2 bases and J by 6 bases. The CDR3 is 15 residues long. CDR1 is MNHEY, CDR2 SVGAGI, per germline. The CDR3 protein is CASSYDRVGPNEQFF. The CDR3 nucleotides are TGTGCCAGCAGTTACGACAGGGTGGGTCCCAATGAGCAGTTCTTC.

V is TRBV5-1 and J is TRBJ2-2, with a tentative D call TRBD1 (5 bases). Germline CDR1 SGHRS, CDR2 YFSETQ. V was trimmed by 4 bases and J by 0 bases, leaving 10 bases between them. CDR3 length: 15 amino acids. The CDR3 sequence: CASSIGHTNTGELFF. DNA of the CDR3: TGCGCCAGCAGCATAGGACACACGAACACCGGGGAGCTGTTTTTT.

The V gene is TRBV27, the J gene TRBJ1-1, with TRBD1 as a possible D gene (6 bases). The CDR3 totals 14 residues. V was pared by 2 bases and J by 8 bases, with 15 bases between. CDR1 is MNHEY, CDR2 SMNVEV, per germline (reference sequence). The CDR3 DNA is TGTGCCAGCAGTTTAGTTTCAGGGGCCGGGGAAGCTTTCTTT. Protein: CASSLVSGAGEAFF.

The CDR3 DNA follows: TGCAGCGTTGATGCTACTGGGACAGCTAACTATGGCTACACCTTC. Translated: CSVDATGTANYGYTF. V usage is TRBV29-1 and J usage is TRBJ1-2, with 7 bases identical to TRBD1. V lost 3 bases and J lost 0; bases outside the gene matches: 7. Germline V gene sequence: CDR1 SQVTM, CDR2 ANQGSEA. This CDR3 is built from 15 residues.

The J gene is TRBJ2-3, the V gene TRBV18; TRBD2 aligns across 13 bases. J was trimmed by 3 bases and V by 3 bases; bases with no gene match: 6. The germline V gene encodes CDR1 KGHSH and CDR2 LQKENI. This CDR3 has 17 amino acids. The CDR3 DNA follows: TGTGCCAGCTCACCTATCCCGGGACTAGCGGGGACAGATACGCAGTATTTT. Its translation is CASSPIPGLAGTDTQYF.

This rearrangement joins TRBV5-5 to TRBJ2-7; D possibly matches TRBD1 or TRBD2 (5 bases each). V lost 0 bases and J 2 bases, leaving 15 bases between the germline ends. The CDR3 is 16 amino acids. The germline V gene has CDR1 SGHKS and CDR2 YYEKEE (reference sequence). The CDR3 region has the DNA TGTGCCAGCAGCTTGGTTTTGACGGGGCGAGCCTACGAGCAGTACTTC. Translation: CASSLVLTGRAYEQYF.

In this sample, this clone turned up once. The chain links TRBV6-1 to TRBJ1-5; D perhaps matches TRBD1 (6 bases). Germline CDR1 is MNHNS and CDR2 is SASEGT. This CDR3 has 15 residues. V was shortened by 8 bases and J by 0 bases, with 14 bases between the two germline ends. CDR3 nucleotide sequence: TGTGCCAGCCAGGGTCGGGGGCCTAGCAATCAGCCCCAGCATTTT. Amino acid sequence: CASQGRGPSNQPQHF.

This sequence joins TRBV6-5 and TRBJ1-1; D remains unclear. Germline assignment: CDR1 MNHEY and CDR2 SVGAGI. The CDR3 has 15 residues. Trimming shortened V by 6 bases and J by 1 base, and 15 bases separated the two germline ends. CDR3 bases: TGTGCCAGCAGCAAGAGCTTCCCAGGGAACACTGAAGCTTTCTTT. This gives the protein CASSKSFPGNTEAFF.

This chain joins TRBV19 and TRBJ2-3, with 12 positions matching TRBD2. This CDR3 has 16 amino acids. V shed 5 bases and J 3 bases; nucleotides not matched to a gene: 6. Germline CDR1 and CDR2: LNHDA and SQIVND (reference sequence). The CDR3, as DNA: TGTGCCAGTAGTCCTCGACTAGCGGGAGAAACAGATACGCAGTATTTT. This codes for CASSPRLAGETDTQYF.

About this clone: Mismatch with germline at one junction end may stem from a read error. The CDR3 sequence: CASSVQGSANYGYTF. CDR3 bases: TGTGCCAGCAGTGTACAGGGGAGCGCTAATTATGGCTACACCTTC. The genes are TRBV28 and TRBJ1-2; 7 nucleotides agree with TRBD1. Germline V lookup: CDR1 MDHEN, CDR2 SYDVKM. CDR3 length: 15 residues.

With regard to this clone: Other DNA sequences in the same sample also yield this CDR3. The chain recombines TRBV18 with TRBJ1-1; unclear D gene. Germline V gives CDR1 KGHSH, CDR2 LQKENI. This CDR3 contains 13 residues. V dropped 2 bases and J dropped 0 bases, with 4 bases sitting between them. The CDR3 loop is CASSPGMNTEAFF. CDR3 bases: TGTGCCAGCTCACCAGGGATGAACACTGAAGCTTTCTTT.

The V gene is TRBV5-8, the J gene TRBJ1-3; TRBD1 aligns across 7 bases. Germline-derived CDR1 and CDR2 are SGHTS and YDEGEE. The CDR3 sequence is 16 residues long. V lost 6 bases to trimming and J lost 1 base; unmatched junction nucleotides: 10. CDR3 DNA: TGTGCCAGCACCCTGGGACAGCTCGTGTCTGGAAACACCATATATTTT. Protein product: CASTLGQLVSGNTIYF.

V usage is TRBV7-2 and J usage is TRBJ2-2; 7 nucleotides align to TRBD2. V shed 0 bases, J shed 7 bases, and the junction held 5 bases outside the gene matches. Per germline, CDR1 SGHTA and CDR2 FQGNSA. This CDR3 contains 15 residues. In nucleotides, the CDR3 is TGTGCCAGCAGCTTAGCAGTTCTAGCGGTCGGGGAGCTGTTTTTT. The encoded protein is CASSLAVLAVGELFF. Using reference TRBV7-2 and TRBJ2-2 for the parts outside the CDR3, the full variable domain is GAGVSQSPSNKVTEKGKDVELRCDPISGHTALYWYRQSLGQGLEFLIYFQGNSAPDKSGLPSDRFSAERTGGSVSTLTIQRTQQEDSAVYLCASSLAVLAVGELFFGEGSRLTVL.